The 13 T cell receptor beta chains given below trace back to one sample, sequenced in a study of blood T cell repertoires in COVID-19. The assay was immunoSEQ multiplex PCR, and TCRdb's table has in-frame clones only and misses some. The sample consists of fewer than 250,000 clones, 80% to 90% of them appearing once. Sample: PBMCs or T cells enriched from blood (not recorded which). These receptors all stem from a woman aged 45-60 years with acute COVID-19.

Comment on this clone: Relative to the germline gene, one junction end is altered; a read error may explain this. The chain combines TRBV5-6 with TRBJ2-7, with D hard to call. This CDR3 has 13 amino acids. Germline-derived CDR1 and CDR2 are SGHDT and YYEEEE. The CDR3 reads CASTLTGTYEQYF. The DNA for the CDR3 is TGTGCCAGCACCTTGACTGGTACCTACGAGCAGTACTTC. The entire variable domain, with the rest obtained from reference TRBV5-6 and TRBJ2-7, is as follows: DAGVTQSPTHLIKTRGQQVTLRCSPKSGHDTVSWYQQALGQGPQFIFQYYEEEERQRGNFPDRFSGHQFPNYSSELNVNALLLGDSALYLCASTLTGTYEQYFGPGTRLTVT.

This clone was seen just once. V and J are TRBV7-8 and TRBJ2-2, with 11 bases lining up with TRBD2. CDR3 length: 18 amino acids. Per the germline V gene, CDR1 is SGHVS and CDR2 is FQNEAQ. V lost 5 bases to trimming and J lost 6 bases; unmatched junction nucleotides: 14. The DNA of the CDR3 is TGTGCCAGCAGCCTCCGATTCACTAGCGGGAGTCTCCCCGGGGAGCTGTTTTTT. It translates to CASSLRFTSGSLPGELFF.

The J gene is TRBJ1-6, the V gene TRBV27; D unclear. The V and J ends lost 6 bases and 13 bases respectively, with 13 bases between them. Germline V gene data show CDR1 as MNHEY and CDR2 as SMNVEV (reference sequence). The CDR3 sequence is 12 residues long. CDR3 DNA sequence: TGTGCCAGCAGCGACGGGAGAGGCCCCCTCCACTTT. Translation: CASSDGRGPLHF.

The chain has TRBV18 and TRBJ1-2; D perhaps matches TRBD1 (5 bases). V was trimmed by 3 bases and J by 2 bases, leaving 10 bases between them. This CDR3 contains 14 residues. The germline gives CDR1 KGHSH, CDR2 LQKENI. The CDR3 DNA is TGTGCCAGCTCACCTGCGAAGGGGAACTATGGCTACACCTTC. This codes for CASSPAKGNYGYTF.

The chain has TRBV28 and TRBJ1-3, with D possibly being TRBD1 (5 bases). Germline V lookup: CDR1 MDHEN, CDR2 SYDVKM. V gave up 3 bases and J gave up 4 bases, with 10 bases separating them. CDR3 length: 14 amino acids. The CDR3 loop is CASSFPGSGNTIYF. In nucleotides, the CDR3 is TGTGCCAGCAGTTTTCCAGGGTCAGGAAACACCATATATTTT.

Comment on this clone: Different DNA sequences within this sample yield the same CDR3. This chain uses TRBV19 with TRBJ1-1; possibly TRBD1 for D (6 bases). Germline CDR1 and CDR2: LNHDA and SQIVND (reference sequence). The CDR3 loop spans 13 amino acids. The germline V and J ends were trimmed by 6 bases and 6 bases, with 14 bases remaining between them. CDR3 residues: CASSIQQGAEAFF. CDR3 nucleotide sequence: TGTGCCAGTAGCATACAACAGGGCGCTGAAGCTTTCTTT.

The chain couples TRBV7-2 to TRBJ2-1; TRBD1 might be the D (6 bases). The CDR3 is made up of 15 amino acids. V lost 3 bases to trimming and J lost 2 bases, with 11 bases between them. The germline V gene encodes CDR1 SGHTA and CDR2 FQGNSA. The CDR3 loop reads CASSFLGHTYNEQFF. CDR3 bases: TGTGCCAGCAGCTTTTTGGGACACACCTACAATGAGCAGTTCTTC.

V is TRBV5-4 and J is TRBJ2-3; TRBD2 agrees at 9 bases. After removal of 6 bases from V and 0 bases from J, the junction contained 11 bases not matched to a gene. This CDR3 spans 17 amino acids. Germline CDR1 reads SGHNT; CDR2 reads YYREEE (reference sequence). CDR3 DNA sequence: TGTGCCAGCACTCAAAGACTAGCGGTACCTAGCACAGATACGCAGTATTTT. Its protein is CASTQRLAVPSTDTQYF.

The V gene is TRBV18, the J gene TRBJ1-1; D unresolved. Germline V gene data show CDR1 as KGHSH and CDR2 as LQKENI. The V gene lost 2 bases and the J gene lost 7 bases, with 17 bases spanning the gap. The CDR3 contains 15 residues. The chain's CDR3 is CASSPTHSGLGEAFF. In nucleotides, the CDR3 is TGTGCCAGCTCACCAACTCACTCGGGTTTGGGTGAAGCTTTCTTT.

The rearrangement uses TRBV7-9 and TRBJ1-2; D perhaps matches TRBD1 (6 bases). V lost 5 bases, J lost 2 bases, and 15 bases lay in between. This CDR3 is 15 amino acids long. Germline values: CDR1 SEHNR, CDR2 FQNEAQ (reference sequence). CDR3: CASSPRGGMNYGYTF. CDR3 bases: TGTGCCAGCAGCCCGAGGGGGGGAATGAACTATGGCTACACCTTC.

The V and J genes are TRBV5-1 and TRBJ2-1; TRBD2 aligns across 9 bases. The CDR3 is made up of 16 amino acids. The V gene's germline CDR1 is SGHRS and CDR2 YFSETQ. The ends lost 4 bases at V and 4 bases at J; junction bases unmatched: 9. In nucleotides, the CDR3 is TGCGCCAGCAGCGCAACCGGGACTAGCAGTTACAATGAGCAGTTCTTC. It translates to CASSATGTSSYNEQFF.

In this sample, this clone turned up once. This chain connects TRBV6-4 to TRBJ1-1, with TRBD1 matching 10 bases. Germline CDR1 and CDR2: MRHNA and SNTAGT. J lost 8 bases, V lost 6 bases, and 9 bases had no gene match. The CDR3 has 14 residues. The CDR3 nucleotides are TGTGCCAGCAGGACAGGGGGCTCTTCCAAAGAAGCTTTCTTT. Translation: CASRTGGSSKEAFF.

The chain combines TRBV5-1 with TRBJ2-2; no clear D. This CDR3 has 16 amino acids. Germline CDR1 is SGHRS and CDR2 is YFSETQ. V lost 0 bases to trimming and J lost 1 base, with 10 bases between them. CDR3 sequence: CASSLGLPRNTGELFF. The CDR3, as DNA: TGCGCCAGCAGCTTGGGACTTCCCCGGAACACCGGGGAGCTGTTTTTT.